These 27 T cell receptor beta chains were all obtained from the same sample, sequenced in a study of blood T cell repertoires in COVID-19. Only in-frame clones appear in the TCRdb table, and some are missing; sequencing was by immunoSEQ multiplex PCR. The table records about 220,000 clones, 82% of them present only once. The sample taken for sequencing was PBMCs or T cells enriched from blood (not recorded which). These receptor sequences come from an older woman who had recovered from COVID-19.

The V gene is TRBV5-1, the J gene TRBJ2-2; the match to TRBD2 covers 7 bases. Germline lookup yields CDR1 SGHRS and CDR2 YFSETQ. The CDR3 loop spans 17 amino acids. The junction had 9 bases not matched to a gene; V was cut back by 0 bases and J by 4 bases. CDR3 DNA: TGCGCCAGCAGCTTGGACACGGGAGGCGTAGGCACCGGGGAGCTGTTTTTT. Translated: CASSLDTGGVGTGELFF.

This clone was observed a handful of times. CDR3: CASSGWGEGTEAFF. CDR3 in DNA: TGTGCCAGCAGTGGTTGGGGGGAGGGCACTGAAGCTTTCTTT. This chain links TRBV2 with TRBJ1-1; possible D gene TRBD1, 5 bases. Trimming shortened V by 4 bases and J by 4 bases, and 13 bases separated the two germline ends. The CDR3 loop spans 14 amino acids. Germline CDR1 reads SNHLY; CDR2 reads FYNNEI.

The V and J genes are TRBV11-3 and TRBJ2-2, with TRBD2 matching over 7 bases. The CDR3 runs to 14 residues. The germline CDR1 and CDR2 sequences are SGHNT and YENEEA. V shed 5 bases, J shed 4 bases, and the junction held 4 bases outside the gene matches. CDR3 in DNA: TGTGCCAGCAGCGTAGCGGGTTCCACCGGGGAGCTGTTTTTT. Its translation is CASSVAGSTGELFF.

The chain uses TRBV7-2 and TRBJ1-4; weak D call: TRBD1 (6 bases). Germline loops: CDR1 SGHTA, CDR2 FQGNSA. The CDR3 covers 17 residues. Between the trimmed V and J ends, which lost 1 base and 0 bases, there was a span of 12 bases. The CDR3 reads CASSLEGQFATNEKLFF. CDR3 bases: TGTGCCAGCAGCTTAGAAGGACAGTTTGCAACTAATGAAAAACTGTTTTTT. The complete variable domain, with remaining parts taken from reference TRBV7-2 and TRBJ1-4, reads GAGVSQSPSNKVTEKGKDVELRCDPISGHTALYWYRQSLGQGLEFLIYFQGNSAPDKSGLPSDRFSAERTGGSVSTLTIQRTQQEDSAVYLCASSLEGQFATNEKLFFGSGTQLSVL.

The chain recombines TRBV3-1 (or the pseudogene TRBV3-2) with TRBJ2-5, with TRBD2 matching 10 bases. This CDR3 comprises 15 residues. Germline values: CDR1 LGHDT, CDR2 YNNKEL (reference sequence). V gave up 3 bases and J gave up 4 bases; unmatched junction bases: 5. Here the CDR3 DNA reads TGTGCCAGCAGCCAGGCTAGCGGGGGCGGAGAGACCCAGTACTTC. Translation: CASSQASGGGETQYF.

The chain uses TRBV7-8 and TRBJ1-4; D perhaps matches TRBD1 (6 bases). Trimming cost V 7 bases and J 7 bases, with 16 bases left between them. The germline V gene has CDR1 SGHVS and CDR2 FQNEAQ. The CDR3 loop spans 14 amino acids. The CDR3 DNA reads TGTGCCAGCACCACCGGGACAACGGTTGAAAAACTGTTTTTT. Amino acid sequence: CASTTGTTVEKLFF. The full variable domain, its missing parts supplied by reference TRBV7-8 and TRBJ1-4, is GAGVSQSPRYKVAKRGQDVALRCDPISGHVSLFWYQQALGQGPEFLTYFQNEAQLDKSGLPSDRFFAERPEGSVSTLKIQRTQQEDSAVYLCASTTGTTVEKLFFGSGTQLSVL.

This rearrangement joins TRBV10-3 to TRBJ2-7, with D possibly matching TRBD2 (7 bases). The V end lost 6 bases, the J end lost 6 bases, and 15 bases lay between the germline ends. CDR1 ENHRY and CDR2 SYGVKD come from the germline V gene. The CDR3 contains 13 residues. DNA for the CDR3: TGTGCCATCAGGGGGGGGGCTACTAGCGAGCAGTACTTC. Amino acids: CAIRGGATSEQYF.

This chain connects TRBV19 to TRBJ2-3; D gene uncertain. This CDR3 contains 15 residues. The germline V and J ends were trimmed by 5 bases and 2 bases, with 14 bases remaining between them. The germline gives CDR1 LNHDA, CDR2 SQIVND (reference sequence). CDR3 DNA: TGTGCCAGTAGTCCCCCAAGCTCACTCACAGATACGCAGTATTTT. Its translation: CASSPPSSLTDTQYF.

V gene TRBV4-2 combines with J gene TRBJ1-2; tentatively, D is TRBD1 (5 bases). The CDR3 extends over 15 amino acids. The V end lost 1 base, the J end lost 8 bases, and 17 bases lay between the germline ends. The germline V gene has CDR1 LGHNA and CDR2 YNFKEQ. In DNA, the CDR3 is TGTGCCAGCAGCCAAGCCCACGGGGGGGAATACGGCTACACCTTC. Its translation: CASSQAHGGEYGYTF.

V and J are TRBV14 and TRBJ2-7; tentatively, D is TRBD1 (5 bases). V lost 1 base to trimming and J lost 4 bases, with 14 bases between them. This CDR3 contains 15 residues. CDR1 and CDR2 (germline): SGHDN, FVKESK. The CDR3 region is CASSQGTGPYYEQYF. CDR3 nucleotide sequence: TGTGCCAGCAGCCAAGGAACAGGCCCTTATTACGAGCAGTACTTC.

This clone was observed a single time. V and J are TRBV3-1 (or the pseudogene TRBV3-2) and TRBJ2-7; 10 nucleotides match TRBD1. V lost 4 bases and J lost 6; bases outside the gene matches: 12. The V gene's germline CDR1 is LGHDT and CDR2 YNNKEL (reference sequence). The CDR3 runs to 16 residues. The CDR3 spells CASSLGAGQGLGEQYF. CDR3 DNA sequence: TGTGCCAGCAGCCTGGGGGCGGGACAGGGGCTCGGCGAGCAGTACTTC.

The V call is TRBV9, the J call TRBJ2-3; tentative D call: TRBD2 (7 bases). The germline gives CDR1 SGDLS, CDR2 YYNGEE. The CDR3 length is 15 residues. Trimming shortened V by 5 bases and J by 1 base, and 14 bases separated the two germline ends. Here the CDR3 reads CASRSGGLGTDTQYF. The CDR3 region has the DNA TGTGCCAGCAGATCGGGGGGCCTAGGCACAGATACGCAGTATTTT.

The chain joins TRBV2 to TRBJ1-2, with D maybe TRBD1 (5 bases). CDR3 size: 13 residues. In germline, CDR1 is SNHLY, CDR2 FYNNEI. Deletions cut 3 bases from V and 3 bases from J, with 8 bases between. The CDR3 DNA sequence: TGTGCCAGCAGTGACAGGGAGGACTATGGCTACACCTTC. This translates into CASSDREDYGYTF.

V and J are TRBV19 and TRBJ1-1; no firm D call. The germline V gene has CDR1 LNHDA and CDR2 SQIVND (reference sequence). V dropped 7 bases and J dropped 3 bases, with 12 bases sitting between them. The CDR3 consists of 13 residues. This CDR3 is CASTPLRYTEAFF. The CDR3 bases are TGTGCCAGTACCCCACTGAGGTACACTGAAGCTTTCTTT.

The chain has TRBV11-2 and TRBJ2-5; D gene uncertain. V lost 5 bases, J lost 2 bases, and 21 bases lay in between. This CDR3 region has 17 residues. Germline values: CDR1 SGHAT, CDR2 FQNNGV. CDR3 sequence: CASSERDFGARQETQYF. DNA for the CDR3: TGTGCCAGCAGCGAACGAGACTTCGGAGCGCGGCAAGAGACCCAGTACTTC. The variable domain in full, completed from reference TRBV11-2 and TRBJ2-5, reads EAGVAQSPRYKIIEKRQSVAFWCNPISGHATLYWYQQILGQGPKLLIQFQNNGVVDDSQLPKDRFSAERLKGVDSTLKIQPAKLEDSAVYLCASSERDFGARQETQYFGPGTRLLVL.

This clone was seen a single time. As DNA, the CDR3 is TGTGCCAGCTCTCTAACGGGTGGCAAACGGCTCATGAACACTGAAGCTTTCTTT. Its protein product is CASSLTGGKRLMNTEAFF. V is TRBV18 and J is TRBJ1-1, with D uncertain. Germline V gene lookup returns CDR1 KGHSH and CDR2 LQKENI. V was pared by 6 bases and J by 0 bases, with 23 bases between. The CDR3 is 18 amino acids.

The count of this clone is one. This rearrangement joins TRBV3-1 (or the pseudogene TRBV3-2) to TRBJ2-1, with TRBD2 matching over 10 bases. After removal of 1 base from V and 5 bases from J, the junction contained 2 bases not matched to a gene. The CDR3 is 15 amino acids. Per the germline V gene, CDR1 is LGHDT and CDR2 is YNNKEL (reference sequence). CDR3 coding DNA: TGTGCCAGCAGCCAAGGGACTAGCGGCCACAATGAGCAGTTCTTC. Translating it yields CASSQGTSGHNEQFF.

The CDR3: CASSLSRLRANNEQFF. In nucleotides, the CDR3 is TGTGCCAGCAGCTTAAGCAGATTGCGGGCGAACAATGAGCAGTTCTTC. The rearrangement joins TRBV7-8 to TRBJ2-1; D is possibly TRBD2 (5 bases). Trimming took off 2 bases at V and 5 bases at J, with 16 bases between the two ends. The CDR3 has 16 amino acids. CDR1 is SGHVS and CDR2 is FQNEAQ in the germline V gene. The variable domain in full, with the rest retrieved from reference TRBV7-8 and TRBJ2-1, is GAGVSQSPRYKVAKRGQDVALRCDPISGHVSLFWYQQALGQGPEFLTYFQNEAQLDKSGLPSDRFFAERPEGSVSTLKIQRTQQEDSAVYLCASSLSRLRANNEQFFGPGTRLTVL.

The chain links TRBV6-2 or TRBV6-3 to TRBJ2-2; a possible D gene is TRBD1 (5 bases). Germline assignment: CDR1 MNHEY and CDR2 SVGEGT. This CDR3 has 15 residues. V shed 2 bases and J shed 3 bases, with 10 bases lying between them. For the CDR3, the DNA is TGTGCCAGCAGTTACGCCAGGGCCTACACCGGGGAGCTGTTTTTT. Encoded protein: CASSYARAYTGELFF.

The chain uses TRBV7-8 and TRBJ1-3; 7 nucleotides align to TRBD1. J was trimmed by 4 bases and V by 8 bases; bases with no gene match: 8. The CDR3 contains 14 residues. Germline CDR1 reads SGHVS; CDR2 reads FQNEAQ. DNA of the CDR3: TGTGCCAGCTGCACCGGGACAGACGGAAACACCATATATTTT. It codes for CASCTGTDGNTIYF.

J is TRBJ2-3 and V is TRBV19; perhaps TRBD1 as D (6 bases). CDR1 is LNHDA, CDR2 SQIVND, per germline (reference sequence). V was clipped by 3 bases and J by 3 bases, with 13 bases between them. The CDR3 is 15 amino acids. As DNA, the CDR3 is TGTGCCAGTAGTATTAACGGCAGGGGAACAGATACGCAGTATTTT. This sequence encodes CASSINGRGTDTQYF. The full variable domain, with the rest looked up from reference TRBV19 and TRBJ2-3, is DGGITQSPKYLFRKEGQNVTLSCEQNLNHDAMYWYRQDPGQGLRLIYYSQIVNDFQKGDIAEGYSVSREKKESFPLTVTSAQKNPTAFYLCASSINGRGTDTQYFGPGTRLTVL.

The V and J genes are TRBV29-1 and TRBJ2-1, with 12 positions matching TRBD2. The germline gives CDR1 SQVTM, CDR2 ANQGSEA. This CDR3 is built from 19 residues. The V and J ends lost 0 bases and 2 bases, in that order; junction bases with no gene match: 11. The CDR3 here is CSVEDGYQGLAGAYNEQFF. CDR3 sequence (DNA): TGCAGCGTTGAAGATGGTTACCAGGGACTAGCGGGTGCCTACAATGAGCAGTTCTTC.

Comment on this clone: One end of the junction does not line up with germline, which may come from a read error. The J gene is TRBJ2-7, the V gene TRBV5-1; 11 nucleotides align to TRBD1. Germline CDR1 SGHRS, CDR2 YFSETQ. The length of the CDR3 is 16 residues. CDR3 sequence: CASSFTGGTGGAAKNF. The CDR3 nucleotides read TGCGCCAGCAGCTTTACAGGAGGGACAGGGGGTGCCGCCAAGAACTTC.

This clone has only a few counts. The chain uses TRBV6-5 and TRBJ2-3; 8 bases align to TRBD2. Losses at the gene ends were 5 bases for V and 7 bases for J; bases not matched to a gene: 8. Looked up from germline, CDR1 is MNHEY and CDR2 is SVGAGI. CDR3 length: 14 amino acids. CDR3 sequence reads: CASSTGGGRNTQYF. DNA of the CDR3: TGTGCCAGCAGTACCGGGGGGGGACGAAATACGCAGTATTTT.

This rearrangement joins TRBV12-3 or TRBV12-4 to TRBJ2-7, with D uncertain. Trimming removed 4 bases at V and 3 bases at J, with 10 bases between. CDR3 length: 13 residues. CDR3 sequence (DNA): TGTGCCAGCAGTTCCTCAGACTTCTACGAGCAGTACTTC. This sequence encodes CASSSSDFYEQYF.

The chain employs TRBV25-1 and TRBJ1-2; 10 nucleotides agree with TRBD1. This CDR3 contains 16 residues. V gave up 0 bases and J gave up 4 bases; unmatched junction bases: 5. Germline V gene lookup returns CDR1 MGHDK and CDR2 SYGVNS. CDR3 region: CASSEYGTGEIYGYTF. DNA of the CDR3: TGTGCCAGCAGTGAATACGGGACAGGGGAGATCTATGGCTACACCTTC.

This chain joins TRBV10-3 and TRBJ2-6, with 8 bases lining up with TRBD1. V trimming: 10 bases; J trimming: 4 bases; junction bases outside the gene matches: 12. Germline-derived CDR1 and CDR2 are ENHRY and SYGVKD. This CDR3 contains 16 residues. CDR3 sequence: CATSEQGVGGANVLTF. The CDR3 DNA follows: TGTGCCACCTCCGAACAGGGGGTGGGGGGGGCCAACGTCCTGACTTTC.